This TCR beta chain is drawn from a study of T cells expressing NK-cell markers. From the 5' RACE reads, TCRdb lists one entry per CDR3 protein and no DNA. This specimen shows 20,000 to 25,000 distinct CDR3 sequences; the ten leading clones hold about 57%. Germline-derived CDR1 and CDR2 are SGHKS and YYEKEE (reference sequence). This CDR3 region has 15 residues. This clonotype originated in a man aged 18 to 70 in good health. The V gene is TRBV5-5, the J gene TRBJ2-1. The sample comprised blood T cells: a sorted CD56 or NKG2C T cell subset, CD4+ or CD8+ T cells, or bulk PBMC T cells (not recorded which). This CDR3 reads CASRGGQGFHNEQFF.